One and the same sample provided the 29 T cell receptor beta chains below, sequenced in a study of cytomegalovirus exposure and HLA in healthy donors. Primers: 60 Vbeta forward and 13 Jbeta reverse. TCRdb's copy holds only in-frame clones and misses some; the assay was immunoSEQ multiplex PCR. Seen here are more than 100,000 clones, 82% observed once, and the top ten hold roughly 8%. Sequenced: PBMCs. These TCRs come from a woman between 50 and 59 years old in good health and CMV-seropositive.

This clone was recorded a few times. The chain recombines TRBV29-1 with TRBJ1-1, with TRBD1 identical over 8 bases. This CDR3 contains 14 residues. Germline CDR1 reads SQVTM; CDR2 reads ANQGSEA. Losses at the gene ends were 2 bases for V and 3 bases for J; bases not matched to a gene: 5. The CDR3 protein is CSVEWGQAHTEAFF. CDR3 nucleotides: TGCAGCGTTGAATGGGGACAGGCCCACACTGAAGCTTTCTTT.

J is TRBJ2-4 and V is TRBV28; D possibly corresponds to TRBD2 (6 bases). The germline V gene encodes CDR1 MDHEN and CDR2 SYDVKM. The CDR3 runs to 20 residues. Trimming took off 6 bases at V and 0 bases at J, with 27 bases between the two ends. CDR3 bases: TGTGCCAGCAGCCTCAATCACGGGACTGATACCCGATTAGCCAAAAACATTCAGTACTTC. This codes for CASSLNHGTDTRLAKNIQYF. The entire variable domain, with the rest obtained from reference TRBV28 and TRBJ2-4, is as follows: DVKVTQSSRYLVKRTGEKVFLECVQDMDHENMFWYRQDPGLGLRLIYFSYDVKMKEKGDIPEGYSVSREKKERFSLILESASTNQTSMYLCASSLNHGTDTRLAKNIQYFGAGTRLSVL.

The rearrangement links TRBV9 to TRBJ1-2; D gene unclear. V was cut by 0 bases and J by 7 bases, with 10 bases left in between. The CDR3 length is 13 residues. Germline V lookup: CDR1 SGDLS, CDR2 YYNGEE. CDR3 loop: CASSVAIGSGYTF. The CDR3, as DNA: TGTGCCAGCAGCGTAGCGATTGGGAGTGGCTACACCTTC. The variable domain in full, completed from reference TRBV9 and TRBJ1-2, reads DSGVTQTPKHLITATGQRVTLRCSPRSGDLSVYWYQQSLDQGLQFLIQYYNGEERAKGNILERFSAQQFPDLHSELNLSSLELGDSALYFCASSVAIGSGYTFGSGTRLTVV.

This clone turned up a few times. The chain has TRBV2 and TRBJ2-3, with 13 bases identical to TRBD2. Germline V gene lookup returns CDR1 SNHLY and CDR2 FYNNEI. CDR3 length: 14 amino acids. The trim removed 9 bases at V and 5 bases at J, leaving 5 bases unmatched. The CDR3 reads CASRTSGGVDTQYF. DNA of the CDR3: TGTGCCAGTCGGACTAGCGGGGGAGTAGATACGCAGTATTTT. Variable domain in full (rest from reference TRBV2 and TRBJ2-3): EPEVTQTPSHQVTQMGQEVILRCVPISNHLYFYWYRQILGQKVEFLVSFYNNEISEKSEIFDDQFSVERPDGSNFTLKIRSTKLEDSAMYFCASRTSGGVDTQYFGPGTRLTVL.

The CDR3: CASSGRPRPYEQYF. The CDR3 nucleotides read TGTGCCAGCAGCGGGCGCCCCCGGCCCTACGAGCAGTACTTC. The V call is TRBV11-3, the J call TRBJ2-7; D uncertain. V was pared by 5 bases and J by 2 bases, with 13 bases between. Germline loops: CDR1 SGHNT, CDR2 YENEEA. This CDR3 is built from 14 residues.

V gene TRBV28 combines with J gene TRBJ2-6, with 8 bases identical to TRBD1. The CDR3 has 17 residues. The germline V gene has CDR1 MDHEN and CDR2 SYDVKM. The trim removed 5 bases at V and 0 bases at J, leaving 6 bases unmatched. The CDR3 region is CASSPRTGNSGANVLTF. In nucleotides, the CDR3 is TGTGCCAGCAGTCCCCGGACAGGGAACTCTGGGGCCAACGTCCTGACTTTC.

V usage is TRBV7-9 and J usage is TRBJ2-1; 8 bases agree with TRBD1. The V and J ends lost 4 bases and 8 bases, in that order; junction bases with no gene match: 7. Looked up from germline, CDR1 is SEHNR and CDR2 is FQNEAQ (reference sequence). The CDR3 has 14 amino acids. The CDR3 DNA is TGTGCCAGCAGCTATAGACAGGGGTGGGATGAGCAGTTCTTC. This sequence encodes CASSYRQGWDEQFF.

CDR3 bases: TGTGCCAGTAGAGGACAGGGGATGGGTCAGCCCCAGCATTTT. The encoded protein is CASRGQGMGQPQHF. V is TRBV19 and J is TRBJ1-5, with 9 nucleotides matching TRBD1. Trimming at V came to 6 bases and at J to 6 bases, leaving 6 bases not matched to a gene. CDR3 size: 14 residues. The V gene's germline CDR1 is LNHDA and CDR2 SQIVND (reference sequence).

The rearrangement joins TRBV6-5 to TRBJ2-5, with 7 bases matching TRBD1. Trimming at V came to 6 bases and at J to 7 bases, leaving 11 bases not matched to a gene. The CDR3 length is 14 residues. Germline CDR1 and CDR2: MNHEY and SVGAGI. The CDR3 DNA follows: TGTGCCAGCAGAATCGACAGGGCCTCGTGGACCCAGTACTTC. It yields the protein CASRIDRASWTQYF.

This clone was seen a single time. V usage is TRBV30 and J usage is TRBJ1-5; 9 bases are shared with TRBD1. The junction had 12 bases not matched to a gene; V was cut back by 3 bases and J by 6 bases. The CDR3 runs to 16 residues. Germline CDR1 and CDR2: GTSNPN and SVGIG (reference sequence). The CDR3 DNA reads as TGTGCCTGGAGCGGTAAGGGACAGGGAAACGCTCAGCCCCAGCATTTT. Protein: CAWSGKGQGNAQPQHF.

This clone was detected once. The chain has TRBV7-9 and TRBJ2-7, with 7 bases matching TRBD1. Per germline, CDR1 SEHNR and CDR2 FQNEAQ (reference sequence). The V segment lost 5 bases and the J segment 7 bases; nucleotides outside the gene matches: 5. The CDR3 spans 12 residues. CDR3 amino acids: CASSPTGVEQYF. The DNA for the CDR3 is TGTGCCAGCAGCCCTACAGGGGTTGAGCAGTACTTC.

This CDR3 reads CASSEAAPGAQYF. CDR3 coding DNA: TGTGCCAGCAGTGAAGCAGCGCCGGGGGCCCAGTACTTC. V is TRBV2 and J is TRBJ2-5, with D perhaps TRBD2 (6 bases). CDR1 SNHLY and CDR2 FYNNEI come from the germline V gene. This CDR3 contains 13 residues. The ends were cut back, 0 bases at V and 9 bases at J, with 11 bases in the middle.

This clone was found a few times. This sequence joins TRBV2 and TRBJ2-7, with TRBD2 as a possible D gene (5 bases). Germline V gene data show CDR1 as SNHLY and CDR2 as FYNNEI. Between the trimmed V and J ends, which lost 7 bases and 2 bases, there was a span of 12 bases. The CDR3 runs to 13 residues. DNA of the CDR3: TGTGCCAGCAAGGAGGAACAAGCCTACGAGCAGTACTTC. Translated, it gives CASKEEQAYEQYF.

The V and J genes are TRBV7-2 and TRBJ1-3; D may be TRBD1 (5 bases). The CDR3 extends over 15 amino acids. Trimming cost V 5 bases and J 0 bases, with 11 bases left between them. Germline V gene data show CDR1 as SGHTA and CDR2 as FQGNSA. As DNA, the CDR3 is TGTGCCAGCAGCCGACAGTTAAGCTCTGGAAACACCATATATTTT. It encodes CASSRQLSSGNTIYF.

The chain has TRBV5-1 and TRBJ1-2; D unclear. The CDR3 loop spans 12 amino acids. The V gene lost 5 bases and the J gene lost 5 bases, with 10 bases spanning the gap. Germline V gives CDR1 SGHRS, CDR2 YFSETQ. Written as DNA, the CDR3 is TGCGCCAGCAGAGATGGAGAGTATGGCTACACCTTC. The encoded protein is CASRDGEYGYTF.

The chain carries TRBV28 and TRBJ1-4, with unresolved D. The CDR3 has 15 residues. The germline V gene encodes CDR1 MDHEN and CDR2 SYDVKM. Trimming took off 5 bases at V and 0 bases at J, with 10 bases between the two ends. The DNA of the CDR3 is TGTGCCAGCAGTCTCACGGGAACAACTAATGAAAAACTGTTTTTT. Its protein is CASSLTGTTNEKLFF.

The rearrangement joins TRBV6-5 to TRBJ2-5; 7 nucleotides line up with TRBD2. The CDR3 runs to 13 residues. CDR1 and CDR2 from the germline V gene are MNHEY and SVGAGI. After removal of 7 bases from V and 4 bases from J, the junction contained 6 bases not matched to a gene. The CDR3 bases are TGTGCCAGCATGGGCGGGAGTGGAGAGACCCAGTACTTC. Protein sequence: CASMGGSGETQYF.

V and J are TRBV19 and TRBJ1-6, with 10 bases that match TRBD1. V dropped 4 bases and J dropped 8; count of bases not matched to a gene: 5. CDR3 length: 15 amino acids. Germline CDR1 LNHDA, CDR2 SQIVND (reference sequence). CDR3 nucleotide sequence: TGTGCCAGTAGTAGGCAGGACAGGGGGTATTCACCCCTCCACTTT. Translation gives CASSRQDRGYSPLHF. The full variable domain, its missing parts supplied by reference TRBV19 and TRBJ1-6, is DGGITQSPKYLFRKEGQNVTLSCEQNLNHDAMYWYRQDPGQGLRLIYYSQIVNDFQKGDIAEGYSVSREKKESFPLTVTSAQKNPTAFYLCASSRQDRGYSPLHFGNGTRLTVT.

A note on this clone: Here the CDR3 omits its conserved ending phenylalanine or tryptophan, so a read error is the likely source. It is unclear where the CDR3 begins or ends on the DNA, so no DNA is shown, and the CDR3 is as TCRdb lists it. The J gene is TRBJ1-1, the V gene TRBV6-6. Germline V gives CDR1 MNHNY, CDR2 SVGAGI (reference sequence). The CDR3 comprises 13 residues, both ends counted. The CDR3: CASSYIGGRIELV.

The chain recombines TRBV7-9 with TRBJ1-6; perhaps TRBD1 as D (5 bases). Germline V CDR1 and CDR2: SEHNR, FQNEAQ (reference sequence). This CDR3 spans 16 amino acids. Trimming pared 2 bases from V and 5 bases from J, leaving 13 bases between. Here the CDR3 DNA reads TGTGCCAGCAGCTTAACCAACAGGATCGATAATTCACCCCTCCACTTT. Residues: CASSLTNRIDNSPLHF.

V and J are TRBV9 and TRBJ1-1; no reliable D call. The length of the CDR3 is 13 residues. Trimming removed 0 bases from V and 6 bases from J, with 9 bases in between. Per the germline V gene, CDR1 is SGDLS and CDR2 is YYNGEE. CDR3 amino acids: CASSVVQFSEAFF. Written as DNA, the CDR3 is TGTGCCAGCAGCGTAGTGCAGTTCTCTGAAGCTTTCTTT. The full variable domain, its missing parts supplied by reference TRBV9 and TRBJ1-1, is DSGVTQTPKHLITATGQRVTLRCSPRSGDLSVYWYQQSLDQGLQFLIQYYNGEERAKGNILERFSAQQFPDLHSELNLSSLELGDSALYFCASSVVQFSEAFFGQGTRLTVV.

This chain joins TRBV5-8 and TRBJ1-5, with 7 bases fitting TRBD1. The CDR3 length is 15 residues. From germline, CDR1 is SGHTS and CDR2 YDEGEE. The V segment lost 4 bases and the J segment 2 bases; nucleotides outside the gene matches: 6. The CDR3 reads CASSIRGRGNQPQHF. CDR3 coding DNA: TGTGCCAGCAGCATAAGGGGGCGGGGCAATCAGCCCCAGCATTTT.

The count of this clone is one. The chain uses TRBV7-2 and TRBJ2-7, with D perhaps matching TRBD1 (5 bases). CDR1 is SGHTA, CDR2 FQGNSA, per germline. V lost 4 bases to trimming and J lost 0 bases, with 10 bases between them. This CDR3 has 14 amino acids. This CDR3 is CASSSRQNSYEQYF. Here the CDR3 DNA reads TGTGCCAGCAGCTCCCGACAGAACTCCTACGAGCAGTACTTC.

As for this clone: The identical CDR3 is also encoded by other nucleotide sequences in the sample. This chain uses TRBV7-2 with TRBJ2-1; D gene uncertain. V dropped 1 base and J dropped 0 bases, with 7 bases sitting between them. The CDR3 loop spans 15 amino acids. Germline V CDR1 and CDR2: SGHTA, FQGNSA. CDR3 DNA: TGTGCCAGCAGCTTAGGCTCCGGCTCCTACAATGAGCAGTTCTTC. It encodes CASSLGSGSYNEQFF.

The chain combines TRBV4-2 with TRBJ2-7; 16 positions match TRBD2. CDR1 LGHNA and CDR2 YNFKEQ come from the germline V gene. The V segment lost 4 bases and the J segment 2 bases; nucleotides outside the gene matches: 8. The CDR3 has 18 amino acids. CDR3 sequence: CASSPTGLAGGVAYEQYF. For the CDR3, the DNA is TGTGCCAGCAGCCCGACGGGACTAGCGGGGGGGGTTGCCTACGAGCAGTACTTC.

The count of this clone is one. The rearrangement links TRBV7-9 to TRBJ2-1, with 12 nucleotides matching TRBD1. Germline-derived CDR1 and CDR2 are SEHNR and FQNEAQ (reference sequence). The CDR3 runs 16 residues. V shed 5 bases, J shed 12 bases, and the junction held 14 bases outside the gene matches. The CDR3 sequence is CASSKRAGQGARWQFF. CDR3 DNA: TGTGCCAGCAGCAAGCGAGCGGGACAGGGGGCACGGTGGCAGTTCTTC.

J is TRBJ1-5 and V is TRBV19; D is perhaps TRBD1 (5 bases). V shed 5 bases and J shed 1 base, with 12 bases lying between them. This CDR3 comprises 15 residues. Germline lookup yields CDR1 LNHDA and CDR2 SQIVND (reference sequence). The CDR3 sequence: CASSLEGLSNQPQHF. Written as DNA, the CDR3 is TGTGCCAGTAGTCTCGAGGGACTGAGCAATCAGCCCCAGCATTTT.

The V call is TRBV6-1, the J call TRBJ1-2; a possible D gene is TRBD1 (6 bases). V was cut by 5 bases and J by 3 bases, with 16 bases left in between. The CDR3 totals 15 residues. Germline V CDR1 and CDR2: MNHNS, SASEGT. This CDR3 reads CASSFGQTGYYGYTF. The CDR3 bases are TGTGCCAGCAGTTTTGGGCAGACAGGTTACTATGGCTACACCTTC.

This chain joins TRBV7-9 and TRBJ1-2, with 8 bases aligning to TRBD1. CDR3 size: 16 residues. V was pared by 5 bases and J by 6 bases, with 14 bases of the junction left unmatched. CDR1 and CDR2 (germline): SEHNR, FQNEAQ (reference sequence). The CDR3 nucleotides read TGTGCCAGCAGCAGCCCCCTGGACAGGGCAAGGGATGGCTACACCTTC. It specifies CASSSPLDRARDGYTF.